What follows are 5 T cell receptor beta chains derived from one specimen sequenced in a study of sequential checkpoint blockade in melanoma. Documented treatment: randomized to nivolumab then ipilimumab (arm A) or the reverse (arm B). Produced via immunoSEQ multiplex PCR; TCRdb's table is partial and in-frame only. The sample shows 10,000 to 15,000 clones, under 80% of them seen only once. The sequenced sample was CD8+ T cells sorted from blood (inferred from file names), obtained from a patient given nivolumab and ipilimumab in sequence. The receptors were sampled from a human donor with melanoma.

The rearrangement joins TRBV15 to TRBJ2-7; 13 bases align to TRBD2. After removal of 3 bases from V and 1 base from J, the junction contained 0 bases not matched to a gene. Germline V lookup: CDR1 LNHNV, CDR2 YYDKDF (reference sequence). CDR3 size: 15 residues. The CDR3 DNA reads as TGTGCCACCAGCAGGGGACTAGCGGGGTCCTACGAGCAGTACTTC. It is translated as CATSRGLAGSYEQYF.

The DNA of the CDR3 is TGTGCCACCAGCAGAGCGTGGGGGCCCACAGATACGCAGTATTTT. This sequence encodes CATSRAWGPTDTQYF. J is TRBJ2-3 and V is TRBV15; a possible D gene is TRBD1 (6 bases). The V end lost 1 base, the J end lost 2 bases, and 10 bases lay between the germline ends. CDR1 LNHNV and CDR2 YYDKDF come from the germline V gene (reference sequence). This CDR3 has 15 residues.

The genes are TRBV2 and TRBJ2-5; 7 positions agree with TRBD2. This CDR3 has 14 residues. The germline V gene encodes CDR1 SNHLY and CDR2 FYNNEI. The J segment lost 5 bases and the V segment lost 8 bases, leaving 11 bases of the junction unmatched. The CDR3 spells CASRLAPKVETQYF. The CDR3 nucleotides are TGTGCCAGCCGACTAGCCCCTAAGGTGGAGACCCAGTACTTC.

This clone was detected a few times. CDR3 DNA sequence: TGTGCCAGCAGTTATGGAGGTTCGAATTCACCCCTCCACTTT. This encodes CASSYGGSNSPLHF. The chain recombines TRBV6-5 with TRBJ1-6, with D uncertain. V was trimmed by 3 bases and J by 7 bases, leaving 10 bases between them. This CDR3 is 14 amino acids long. Germline CDR1 and CDR2: MNHEY and SVGAGI.

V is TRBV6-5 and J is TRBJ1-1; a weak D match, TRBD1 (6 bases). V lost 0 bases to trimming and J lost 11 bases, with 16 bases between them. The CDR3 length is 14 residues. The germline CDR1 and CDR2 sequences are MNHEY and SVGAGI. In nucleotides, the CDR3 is TGTGCCAGCAGTTACTCTACAGGGCCCAATGCTGCTTTCTTT. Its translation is CASSYSTGPNAAFF.